Listed here are 12 T cell receptor beta chains from one sample, sequenced in a study of OX40 agonist ivuxolimab in advanced cancers. Measured with immunoSEQ multiplex PCR; TCRdb has only the in-frame clones, and not every one. Of roughly 50,000 clones detected, 80% to 85% appear once; the ten largest clones hold around 11%. Sequences were derived from CD4+ or CD8+ T cells sorted from blood, sampled in a trial of the OX40 agonist ivuxolimab. The receptor set was obtained from an adult with an advanced solid tumor such as melanoma, head and neck, liver or kidney cancer.

V usage is TRBV2 and J usage is TRBJ1-6; tentative D call: TRBD1 (5 bases). CDR1 SNHLY and CDR2 FYNNEI come from the germline V gene. Trimming removed 4 bases at V and 8 bases at J, with 12 bases between. The CDR3 is 14 amino acids. CDR3 protein: CASSVRRGDSPLHF. The CDR3, as DNA: TGTGCCAGCAGTGTTCGTAGAGGGGATTCACCCCTCCACTTT. Combining the CDR3 with reference TRBV2 and TRBJ1-6 gives the whole variable domain EPEVTQTPSHQVTQMGQEVILRCVPISNHLYFYWYRQILGQKVEFLVSFYNNEISEKSEIFDDQFSVERPDGSNFTLKIRSTKLEDSAMYFCASSVRRGDSPLHFGNGTRLTVT.

Only one count was recorded for this clone. The chain is built from TRBV5-5 and TRBJ1-2, with 8 bases fitting TRBD1. CDR3 size: 18 residues. The junction had 21 bases not matched to a gene; V was cut back by 4 bases and J by 7 bases. CDR1 and CDR2 from the germline V gene are SGHKS and YYEKEE (reference sequence). CDR3 sequence: CASSVEPGTGTRRSGYTF. Here the CDR3 DNA reads TGTGCCAGCAGCGTAGAACCCGGGACAGGCACTCGGAGGAGTGGCTACACCTTC.

The chain has TRBV18 and TRBJ2-6, with D possibly matching TRBD1 (6 bases). There are 16 residues in the CDR3. V lost 3 bases, J lost 0 bases, and 9 bases lay in between. The germline gives CDR1 KGHSH, CDR2 LQKENI. The CDR3 region is CASSPGQTSGANVLTF. CDR3 DNA: TGTGCCAGCTCACCTGGACAGACCTCTGGGGCCAACGTCCTGACTTTC.

The chain is built from TRBV5-5 and TRBJ1-5; D gene unclear. V was trimmed by 4 bases and J by 10 bases, leaving 24 bases between them. The germline gives CDR1 SGHKS, CDR2 YYEKEE (reference sequence). There are 16 residues in the CDR3. DNA for the CDR3: TGTGCCAGCAGCCAACCGATGACACACGGTGATTTACCCCAGCATTTT. It is translated as CASSQPMTHGDLPQHF.

Sample share makes this clone medium-sized. The CDR3 here is CASKSGGEDTGELFF. Written as DNA, the CDR3 is TGTGCCAGCAAGAGCGGGGGGGAGGACACCGGGGAGCTGTTTTTT. The genes are TRBV6-4 and TRBJ2-2, with 10 bases identical to TRBD2. CDR1 MRHNA and CDR2 SNTAGT come from the germline V gene. The length of the CDR3 is 15 residues. J was trimmed by 3 bases and V by 7 bases; bases with no gene match: 5.

The rearrangement links TRBV11-2 to TRBJ1-4, with D possibly being TRBD1 (5 bases). The CDR3 consists of 13 residues. Germline lookup yields CDR1 SGHAT and CDR2 FQNNGV. Trimming cost V 3 bases and J 8 bases, with 10 bases left between them. The CDR3 DNA reads as TGTGCCAGCAGCTTTCAGGGAACCGAAAAACTGTTTTTT. Its translation: CASSFQGTEKLFF.

V usage is TRBV2 and J usage is TRBJ1-1, with a possible D match to TRBD1 (6 bases). The CDR3 is 15 amino acids. V gave up 4 bases and J gave up 4 bases, with 16 bases separating them. Per germline, CDR1 SNHLY and CDR2 FYNNEI. The CDR3 coding sequence is TGTGCCAGCAGTGGTGGATCGACAGGCGGCACTGAAGCTTTCTTT. Protein product: CASSGGSTGGTEAFF.

This clone was observed once. V gene TRBV19 combines with J gene TRBJ1-5; a possible D gene is TRBD1 (6 bases). V lost 3 bases to trimming and J lost 5 bases, with 14 bases between them. Germline V gene data show CDR1 as LNHDA and CDR2 as SQIVND (reference sequence). CDR3 length: 15 residues. CDR3 DNA: TGTGCCAGTAGTATTAAGCAGACAGGTCATCAGCCCCAGCATTTT. It translates to CASSIKQTGHQPQHF.

This clone appeared a few times. The J gene is TRBJ2-7, the V gene TRBV25-1; 7 positions match TRBD1. The V segment lost 2 bases and the J segment 7 bases; nucleotides outside the gene matches: 14. Germline CDR1 reads MGHDK; CDR2 reads SYGVNS. CDR3 length: 16 amino acids. The CDR3 DNA follows: TGTGCCAGCAGTGAACCCTCGTTGGACAGGTCGGAGGAGCAGTACTTC. The encoded protein is CASSEPSLDRSEEQYF.

The chain has TRBV6-6 and TRBJ2-5; D may match TRBD1 or TRBD2 (5 bases each). Per germline, CDR1 MNHNY and CDR2 SVGAGI (reference sequence). This CDR3 is 13 amino acids long. V was shortened by 8 bases and J by 2 bases, with 12 bases between the two germline ends. The CDR3 loop reads CASRRDPQETQYF. CDR3 sequence (DNA): TGTGCCAGCCGCCGGGACCCTCAAGAGACCCAGTACTTC.

This chain joins TRBV2 and TRBJ1-2; D call uncertain. V was clipped by 0 bases and J by 3 bases, with 5 bases between them. CDR3 size: 13 residues. Germline V lookup: CDR1 SNHLY, CDR2 FYNNEI. CDR3 loop: CASSEALDYGYTF. The DNA of the CDR3 is TGTGCCAGCAGTGAAGCGCTGGACTATGGCTACACCTTC. The full variable domain, completed using reference TRBV2 and TRBJ1-2, is EPEVTQTPSHQVTQMGQEVILRCVPISNHLYFYWYRQILGQKVEFLVSFYNNEISEKSEIFDDQFSVERPDGSNFTLKIRSTKLEDSAMYFCASSEALDYGYTFGSGTRLTVV.

The gene calls are TRBV6-5 and TRBJ2-3; D is uncertain. The germline gives CDR1 MNHEY, CDR2 SVGAGI. V lost 2 bases and J lost 0, with 9 bases in between. CDR3 length: 15 amino acids. CDR3 DNA sequence: TGTGCCAGCAGTTACCTGCCAATGAGCACAGATACGCAGTATTTT. Protein sequence: CASSYLPMSTDTQYF.